The sample holds a few counts of the clone carrying this TCR beta chain. The antigen remains undetermined. This sample was included in a study of response to subunit inactivated influenza vaccine. Broader study findings: After each seasonal influenza vaccination, few new T cells are recruited, the authors suggested.

Each CDR3 protein gets one entry after TCRdb re-called the RT-PCR reads with MiXCR. The table lists 750,000 to 850,000 distinct CDR3 sequences, 15% to 20% of them singletons. CDR3 length: 14 amino acids. Trimming cost V 6 bases and J 1 base, with 12 bases left between them. This receptor was obtained from a man in his forties or fifties who received an inactivated influenza vaccine. The material was PBMCs from blood, obtained about 5 days after vaccination. The V call is TRBV12-3 or TRBV12-4, the J call TRBJ1-1; tentatively, D is TRBD1 (6 bases). CDR3 nucleotides: TGTGCCAGCAGGTTACAGGGAGCGAACACTGAAGCTTTCTTT. The encoded protein is CASRLQGANTEAFF.